Each of the 2 T cell receptor beta chains below was sequenced from the same sample in a study of shared clonotypes between healthy human individuals. Method: immunoSEQ multiplex PCR; TCRdb's copy keeps in-frame clones and lacks some. Among roughly 500,000 clones listed, 90% to 96% were seen once. Sequenced sample: naive CD4+ T cells sorted from blood. Subset in this sample: CD45RA+ positively selected. All receptors come from a woman in her 30s in good health.

The sample holds one count of this clone. V and J are TRBV19 and TRBJ2-7; D is perhaps TRBD2 (6 bases). The germline CDR1 and CDR2 sequences are LNHDA and SQIVND (reference sequence). The CDR3 spans 16 residues. The germline V and J ends were trimmed by 11 bases and 5 bases, with 28 bases remaining between them. The CDR3 protein is CASSGGRDGLRHEQYF. DNA of the CDR3: TGTGCCTCCTCCGGGGGTCGGGATGGGCTAAGGCACGAGCAGTACTTC.

The V and J genes are TRBV28 and TRBJ1-6; D uncertain. The CDR3 covers 13 residues. Trimming removed 6 bases at V and 10 bases at J, with 13 bases between. Germline V gene lookup returns CDR1 MDHEN and CDR2 SYDVKM. The CDR3 DNA reads as TGTGCCAGCAGGCTGCTGGGGTCCTCACCCCTCCACTTT. This translates into CASRLLGSSPLHF. Based on the CDR3 plus reference TRBV28 and TRBJ1-6, the full variable domain is DVKVTQSSRYLVKRTGEKVFLECVQDMDHENMFWYRQDPGLGLRLIYFSYDVKMKEKGDIPEGYSVSREKKERFSLILESASTNQTSMYLCASRLLGSSPLHFGNGTRLTVT.